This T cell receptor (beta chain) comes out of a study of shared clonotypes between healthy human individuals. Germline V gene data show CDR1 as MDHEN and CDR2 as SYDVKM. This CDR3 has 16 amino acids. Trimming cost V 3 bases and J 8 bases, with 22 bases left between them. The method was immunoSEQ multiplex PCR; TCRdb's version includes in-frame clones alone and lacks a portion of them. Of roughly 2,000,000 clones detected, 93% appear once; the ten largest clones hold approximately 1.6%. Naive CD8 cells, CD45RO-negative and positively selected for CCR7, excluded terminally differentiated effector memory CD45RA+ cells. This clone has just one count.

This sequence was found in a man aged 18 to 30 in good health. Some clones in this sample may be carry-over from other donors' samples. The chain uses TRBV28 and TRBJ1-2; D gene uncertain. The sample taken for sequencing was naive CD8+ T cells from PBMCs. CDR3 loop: CASSFKFLMGGEGYTF. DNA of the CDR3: TGTGCCAGCAGTTTCAAGTTTTTAATGGGCGGGGAGGGCTACACCTTC.